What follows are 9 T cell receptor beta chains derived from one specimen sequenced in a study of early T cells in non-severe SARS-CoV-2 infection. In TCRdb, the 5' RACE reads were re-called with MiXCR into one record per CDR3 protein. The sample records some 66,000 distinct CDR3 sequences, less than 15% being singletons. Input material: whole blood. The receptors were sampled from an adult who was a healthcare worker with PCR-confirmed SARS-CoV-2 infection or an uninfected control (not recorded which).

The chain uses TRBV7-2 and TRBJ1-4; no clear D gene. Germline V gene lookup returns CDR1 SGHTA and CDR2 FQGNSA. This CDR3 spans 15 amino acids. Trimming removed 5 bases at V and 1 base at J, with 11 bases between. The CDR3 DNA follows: TGTGCCAGCAGCCCCCAGGCGGGAACTAATGAAAAACTGTTTTTT. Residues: CASSPQAGTNEKLFF. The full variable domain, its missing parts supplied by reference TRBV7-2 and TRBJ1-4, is GAGVSQSPSNKVTEKGKDVELRCDPISGHTALYWYRQSLGQGLEFLIYFQGNSAPDKSGLPSDRFSAERTGGSVSTLTIQRTQQEDSAVYLCASSPQAGTNEKLFFGSGTQLSVL.

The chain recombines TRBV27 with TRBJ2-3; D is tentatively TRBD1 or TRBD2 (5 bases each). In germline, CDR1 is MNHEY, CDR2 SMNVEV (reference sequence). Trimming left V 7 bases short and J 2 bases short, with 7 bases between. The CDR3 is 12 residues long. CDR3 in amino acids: CASMGVTDTQYF. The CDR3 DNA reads TGTGCCAGCATGGGGGTCACAGATACGCAGTATTTT.

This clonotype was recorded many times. CDR3 nucleotides: TGTGCCAGCAGCTTACCACAGGGAAAGAATTCACCCCTCCACTTT. This codes for CASSLPQGKNSPLHF. The chain carries TRBV11-2 and TRBJ1-6, with D maybe TRBD1 (6 bases). The V end lost 2 bases, the J end lost 7 bases, and 12 bases lay between the germline ends. This CDR3 region has 15 residues. CDR1 and CDR2 (germline): SGHAT, FQNNGV.

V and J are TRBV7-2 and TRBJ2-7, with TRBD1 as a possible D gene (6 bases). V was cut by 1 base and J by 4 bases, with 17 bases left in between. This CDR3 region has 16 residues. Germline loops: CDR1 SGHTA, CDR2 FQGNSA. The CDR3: CASSLGSGAGVYEQYF. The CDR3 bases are TGTGCCAGCAGCTTAGGCTCTGGGGCAGGGGTTTACGAGCAGTACTTC.

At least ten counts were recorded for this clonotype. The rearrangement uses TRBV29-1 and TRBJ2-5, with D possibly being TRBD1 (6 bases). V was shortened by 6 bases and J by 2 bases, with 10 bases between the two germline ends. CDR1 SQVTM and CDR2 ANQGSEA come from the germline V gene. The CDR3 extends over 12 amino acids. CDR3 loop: CSVTDRQETQYF. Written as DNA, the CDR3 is TGCAGCGTCACGGACAGACAAGAGACCCAGTACTTC.

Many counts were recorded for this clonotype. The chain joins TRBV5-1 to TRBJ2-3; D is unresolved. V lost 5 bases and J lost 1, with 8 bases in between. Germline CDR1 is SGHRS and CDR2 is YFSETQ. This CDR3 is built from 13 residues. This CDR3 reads CASSLAGTDTQYF. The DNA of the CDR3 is TGCGCCAGCAGTCTGGCCGGCACAGATACGCAGTATTTT.

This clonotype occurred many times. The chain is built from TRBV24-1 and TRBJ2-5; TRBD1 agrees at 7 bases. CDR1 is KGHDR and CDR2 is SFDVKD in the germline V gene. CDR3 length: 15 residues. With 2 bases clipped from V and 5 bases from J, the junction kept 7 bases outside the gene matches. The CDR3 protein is CATSDSTGTAETQYF. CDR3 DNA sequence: TGTGCCACCAGTGATTCGACCGGGACAGCCGAGACCCAGTACTTC.

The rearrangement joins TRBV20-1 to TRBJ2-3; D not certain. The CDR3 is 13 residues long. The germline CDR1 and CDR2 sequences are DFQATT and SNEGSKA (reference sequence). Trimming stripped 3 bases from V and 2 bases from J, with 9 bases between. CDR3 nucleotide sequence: TGCAGTGCTAGTTCGGGTTACACAGATACGCAGTATTTT. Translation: CSASSGYTDTQYF.

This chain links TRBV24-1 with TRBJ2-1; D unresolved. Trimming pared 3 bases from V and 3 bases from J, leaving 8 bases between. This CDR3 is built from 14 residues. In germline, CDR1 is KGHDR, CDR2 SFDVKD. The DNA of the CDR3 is TGTGCCACCAGTGATGAGGCCAACTACAATGAGCAGTTCTTC. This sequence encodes CATSDEANYNEQFF.